These T cell receptor beta chains were read from a single sample in a study of early T cells in non-severe SARS-CoV-2 infection. From the 5' RACE reads, TCRdb called clonotypes with MiXCR, one entry per CDR3 protein. This table holds 55,000 to 70,000 distinct CDR3 sequences, less than 15% found once. The sequenced sample consisted of whole blood. The receptors were sampled from an adult who was a healthcare worker with PCR-confirmed SARS-CoV-2 infection or an uninfected control (not recorded which). Each CDR3 is given with its conserved first and last residue. Each record gives: J gene, D gene, clone size, V gene, CDR3 protein, CDR3 DNA. A D gene is named only where the DNA matches it firmly. The listing skips clone size in some rows; elsewhere it reads once, few, many or a size class.

TRBJ2-6 | NA | few | TRBV28 | CASSFGQDSGANVLTF | TGTGCCAGCAGTTTCGGGCAGGACTCTGGGGCCAACGTCCTGACTTTC
TRBJ1-2 | NA | many | TRBV30 | CAIQGLYGYTF | TGTGCAATACAGGGCTTATATGGCTACACCTTC
TRBJ1-1 | TRBD1 | many | TRBV10-3 | CAISGTPQGAVTEAFF | TGTGCCATCAGTGGGACCCCCCAGGGGGCGGTCACTGAAGCTTTCTTT
TRBJ1-1 | TRBD1 | NA | TRBV12-3/TRBV12-4 | CASSLLGTGGAEAFF | TGTGCCAGCAGTTTACTCGGGACAGGGGGGGCTGAAGCTTTCTTT
TRBJ1-2 | NA | many | TRBV5-6 | CASSLYGTANYGYTF | TGTGCCAGCAGCTTGTATGGGACGGCCAACTATGGCTACACCTTC
TRBJ2-3 | NA | many | TRBV6-6 | CAVRRSTSDTQYF | TGTGCCGTAAGACGGTCCACGTCAGATACGCAGTATTTT
TRBJ2-3 | TRBD2 | few | TRBV14 | CASRTSGSQGDTQYF | TGTGCCAGCCGGACTAGCGGGTCCCAGGGAGATACGCAGTATTTT
TRBJ2-7 | NA | NA | TRBV10-3 | CAISGKMTNSYEQYF | TGTGCCATCAGTGGGAAAATGACAAACTCCTACGAGCAGTACTTC
TRBJ1-2 | NA | few | TRBV6-6 | CASSYGSTGEYGYTF | TGTGCCAGCAGTTACGGGTCGACAGGCGAGTATGGCTACACCTTC
TRBJ2-7 | TRBD1 | NA | TRBV24-1 | CATSDFTRDRRAYEQYF | TGTGCCACCAGTGATTTTACCCGGGACAGGAGAGCCTACGAGCAGTACTTC
TRBJ2-2 | NA | few | TRBV30 | CAVKPGLANTGELFF | TGTGCCGTCAAGCCGGGCCTCGCGAACACCGGGGAGCTGTTTTTT
TRBJ1-2 | NA | few | TRBV19 | CASSIDLGTGYTF | TGTGCCAGTAGTATAGATTTGGGTACCGGCTACACCTTC
TRBJ1-1 | NA | many | TRBV6-2/TRBV6-3 | CASSPHVQNTEAFF | TGTGCCAGCAGCCCCCACGTTCAGAACACTGAAGCTTTCTTT
TRBJ2-2 | NA | NA | TRBV7-9 | CASSPPQGGANTGKLFF | TGTGCCAGCAGCCCTCCCCAAGGGGGGGCAAACACCGGGAAGCTGTTTTTT
TRBJ2-2 | TRBD1 | many | TRBV27 | CASRNRGNTGELFF | TGTGCCAGCAGAAACAGGGGGAACACCGGGGAGCTGTTTTTT
TRBJ2-1 | TRBD2 | NA | TRBV7-9 | CASRGLAVFQEQFF | TGTGCCAGCAGGGGACTAGCGGTCTTTCAGGAGCAGTTCTTC
TRBJ1-1 | TRBD1 | NA | TRBV18 | CASSPLSGTGSHTEAFF | TGTGCCAGCTCACCACTCTCCGGGACAGGCAGTCACACTGAAGCTTTCTTT
TRBJ1-1 | NA | NA | TRBV11-2 | CASSLGLSQRNTEAFF | TGTGCCAGCAGCTTAGGGCTCTCTCAGCGGAACACTGAAGCTTTCTTT
TRBJ1-2 | NA | few | TRBV30 | CAWAARTNYGYTF | TGTGCCTGGGCCGCCCGTACTAACTATGGCTACACCTTC
TRBJ2-2 | NA | NA | TRBV3-1 | CASLPSTNTGELFF | TGTGCCAGCTTGCCGAGTACCAACACCGGGGAGCTGTTTTTT
TRBJ1-2 | NA | few | TRBV12-3/TRBV12-4 | CASSGPLYAYTF | TGTGCCAGCAGCGGACCCCTCTATGCCTACACCTTC
TRBJ2-5 | NA | many | TRBV7-3 | CASSFTRSNEGVETQYF | TGTGCCAGCAGCTTCACACGATCCAACGAAGGGGTGGAGACCCAGTACTTC
TRBJ1-6 | TRBD1 | many | TRBV11-2 | CASSSHARQGMEDSPLHF | TGTGCCAGCAGCTCTCACGCCCGACAGGGCATGGAGGATTCACCCCTCCACTTT
TRBJ1-1 | NA | few | TRBV20-1 | CSARSRAGTEAFF | TGCAGTGCTAGGAGCAGGGCGGGTACTGAAGCTTTCTTT
TRBJ1-4 | TRBD1 | many | TRBV11-2 | CASSTGQGAVKLFF | TGTGCCAGCAGCACGGGACAGGGTGCAGTCAAACTGTTTTTT
TRBJ2-6 | NA | many | TRBV7-2 | CATREDSGANVLTF | TGTGCCACCCGTGAGGACTCTGGGGCCAACGTCCTGACTTTC
TRBJ2-2 | NA | NA | TRBV6-4 | CASSPVGGECGELFF | TGTGCCAGCAGCCCCGTGGGGGGTGAGTGCGGGGAGCTGTTTTTT
TRBJ1-2 | NA | many | TRBV20-1 | CSAFLTANYGYTF | TGCAGTGCGTTTTTGACGGCAAACTATGGCTACACCTTC